A single T cell receptor (beta chain) is shown here with its context. The sample is drawn from a study of T cell responses to AZD1222 COVID-19 vaccine. Generated by immunoSEQ multiplex PCR, the TCRdb table keeps only in-frame clones and is missing some. The sample includes 95,000 to 150,000 clones, roughly 84% of them seen just once. Per the germline V gene, CDR1 is SGDLS and CDR2 is YYNGEE. V shed 6 bases and J 0 bases; nucleotides not matched to a gene: 5. CDR3 size: 16 residues. The chain employs TRBV9 and TRBJ2-2; the match to TRBD2 covers 10 bases. Sequences were derived from peripheral blood, sampled on day 0 of AZD1222 vaccination. This receptor was taken from an adult in good health. For the CDR3, the DNA is TGTGCCAGCAATGTAGCGGGGGGCTCGAACACCGGGGAGCTGTTTTTT. This codes for CASNVAGGSNTGELFF.